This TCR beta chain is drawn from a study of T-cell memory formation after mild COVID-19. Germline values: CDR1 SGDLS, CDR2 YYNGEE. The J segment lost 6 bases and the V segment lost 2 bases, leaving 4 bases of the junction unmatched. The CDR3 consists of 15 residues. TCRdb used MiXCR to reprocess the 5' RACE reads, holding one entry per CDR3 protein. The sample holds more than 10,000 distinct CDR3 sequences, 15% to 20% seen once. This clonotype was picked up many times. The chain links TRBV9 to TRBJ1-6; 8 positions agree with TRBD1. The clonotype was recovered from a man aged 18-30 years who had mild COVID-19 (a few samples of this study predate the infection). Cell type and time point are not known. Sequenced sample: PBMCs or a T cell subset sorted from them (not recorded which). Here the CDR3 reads CASSVRDRINSPLHF. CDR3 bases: TGTGCCAGCAGCGTCCGGGACAGGATTAATTCACCCCTCCACTTT.